These T cell receptor beta chains were read from a single sample in a study of T cells in Graves' hyperthyroidism and ophthalmopathy. TCRdb recomputed calls from the multiplex PCR reads with MiXCR, one row per CDR3 protein. Of fewer than 750,000 distinct CDR3 sequences in the sample, approximately 14% were seen once. Sample: blood. These receptors came from a woman between 45 and 65 years old with Graves' ophthalmopathy. The CDR3 runs from the conserved cysteine through the conserved F or W. Each record gives: V gene, clone size, J gene, D gene, CDR3 DNA, CDR3 protein. D genes are given only for firm matches. Only part of the rows carry a size: once, few, many, or a class if the clone is expanded.

V: TRBV20-1; size: many; J: TRBJ2-1; D: TRBD1; DNA: TGCAGTGCTAGTGGGACAGGCAATGAGCAGTTCTTC; CDR3: CSASGTGNEQFF
V: TRBV6-1; size: NA; J: TRBJ2-3; D: NA; DNA: TGTGCCAGCAGTCCCCGTTTAGTATATTTCGGACAGACTGACACAGATACGCAGTATTTT; CDR3: CASSPRLVYFGQTDTDTQYF
V: TRBV7-2; size: many; J: TRBJ2-7; D: NA; DNA: TGTGCCAGCAGCTTAGGGATTTCCGACGAGCAGTACTTC; CDR3: CASSLGISDEQYF
V: TRBV10-3; size: NA; J: TRBJ1-6; D: NA; DNA: TGTGCCATCAGTGTTGGGGCCGGGACTGCGAATTCACCCCTCCACTTT; CDR3: CAISVGAGTANSPLHF
V: TRBV28; size: NA; J: TRBJ1-6; D: NA; DNA: TGTGCCGGTTGTCGGGACACCTATAATTCACCCCTCCACTTT; CDR3: CAGCRDTYNSPLHF
V: TRBV12-3/TRBV12-4; size: many; J: TRBJ1-6; D: TRBD1; DNA: TGTGCCAGCAGCGCCGGGACAGGGTATTCACCCCTCCACTTT; CDR3: CASSAGTGYSPLHF
V: TRBV18; size: many; J: TRBJ2-3; D: TRBD2; DNA: TGTGCCAGCTCACCACTAGAAGCGGGGACCCTCACAGATACGCAGTATTTT; CDR3: CASSPLEAGTLTDTQYF
V: TRBV20-1; size: many; J: TRBJ2-1; D: NA; DNA: TGCAGTGCTAGAGCCGGGACTTCCTACAATGAGCAGTTCTTC; CDR3: CSARAGTSYNEQFF
V: TRBV6-2/TRBV6-3; size: many; J: TRBJ2-7; D: TRBD2; DNA: TGTGCCAGCAAATACCCGGGACTAGGAAAGGACGAGCAGTACTTC; CDR3: CASKYPGLGKDEQYF
V: TRBV12-3/TRBV12-4; size: few; J: TRBJ2-7; D: NA; DNA: TGTGCCAGCAGTTTGGTTGTAGGTTACGAGCAGTACTTC; CDR3: CASSLVVGYEQYF
V: TRBV2; size: many; J: TRBJ2-1; D: TRBD2; DNA: TGTGCCAGCAGCTTGGGGGGGGATGCCAATGAGCAGTTCTTC; CDR3: CASSLGGDANEQFF
V: TRBV10-3; size: many; J: TRBJ2-1; D: TRBD2; DNA: TGTGCCATCAGTGGGACTAGCGGGGTCTTGAGCAATGAGCAGTTCTTC; CDR3: CAISGTSGVLSNEQFF